There are many counts of the clone carrying this T cell receptor (beta chain). Profiled with immunoSEQ multiplex PCR; TCRdb holds only in-frame clones, not every one. There are about 39,000 clones in the sample, none observed a single time. The entry originates in a study of T cells after posttransplantation cyclophosphamide. Per the germline V gene, CDR1 is SGHVS and CDR2 is FQNEAQ. Trimming cost V 2 bases and J 0 bases, with 14 bases left between them. The CDR3 totals 17 residues. The receptor's source is a woman in her forties or fifties in good health and a related stem cell transplant donor. The chain has TRBV7-8 and TRBJ1-5; the D gene is possibly TRBD1 (5 bases). The sample taken for sequencing was PBMCs. The CDR3 region is CASSLKPWQGSNQPQHF. For the CDR3, the DNA is TGTGCCAGCAGCTTAAAACCGTGGCAGGGTAGCAATCAGCCCCAGCATTTT.